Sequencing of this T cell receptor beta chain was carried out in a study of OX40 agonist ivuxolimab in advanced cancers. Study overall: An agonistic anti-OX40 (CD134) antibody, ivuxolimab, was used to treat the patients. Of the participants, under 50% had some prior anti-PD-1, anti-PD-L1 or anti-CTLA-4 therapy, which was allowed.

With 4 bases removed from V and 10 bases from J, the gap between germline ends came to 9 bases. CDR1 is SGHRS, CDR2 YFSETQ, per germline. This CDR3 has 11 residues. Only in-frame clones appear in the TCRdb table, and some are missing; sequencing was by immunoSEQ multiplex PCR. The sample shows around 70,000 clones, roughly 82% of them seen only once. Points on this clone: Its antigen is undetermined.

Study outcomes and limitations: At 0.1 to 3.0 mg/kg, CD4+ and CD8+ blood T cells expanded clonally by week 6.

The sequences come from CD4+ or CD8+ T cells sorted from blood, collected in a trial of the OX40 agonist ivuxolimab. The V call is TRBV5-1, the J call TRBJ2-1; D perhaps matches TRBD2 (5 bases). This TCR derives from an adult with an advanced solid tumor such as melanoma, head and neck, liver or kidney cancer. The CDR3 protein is CASSPGSEQFF. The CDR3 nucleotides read TGCGCCAGCAGCCCGGGAAGCGAGCAGTTCTTC.